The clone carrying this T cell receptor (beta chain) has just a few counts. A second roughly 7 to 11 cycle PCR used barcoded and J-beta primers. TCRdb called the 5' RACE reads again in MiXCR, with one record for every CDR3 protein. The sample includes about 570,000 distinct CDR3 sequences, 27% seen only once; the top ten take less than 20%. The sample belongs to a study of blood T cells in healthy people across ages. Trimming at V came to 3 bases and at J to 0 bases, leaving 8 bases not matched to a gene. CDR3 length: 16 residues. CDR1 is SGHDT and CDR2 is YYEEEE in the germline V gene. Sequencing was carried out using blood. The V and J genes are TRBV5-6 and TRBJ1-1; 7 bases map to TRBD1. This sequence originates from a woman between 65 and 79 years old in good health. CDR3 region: CASSWTGTRLNTEAFF. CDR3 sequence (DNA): TGTGCCAGCAGCTGGACAGGAACCCGCTTGAACACTGAAGCTTTCTTT.